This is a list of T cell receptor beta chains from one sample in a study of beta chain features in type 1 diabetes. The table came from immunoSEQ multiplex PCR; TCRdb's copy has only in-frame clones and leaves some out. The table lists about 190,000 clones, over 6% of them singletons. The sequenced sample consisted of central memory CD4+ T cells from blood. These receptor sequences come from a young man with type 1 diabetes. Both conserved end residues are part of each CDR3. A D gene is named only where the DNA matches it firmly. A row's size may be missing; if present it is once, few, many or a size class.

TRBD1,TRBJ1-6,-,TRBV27,CASSSGTGQGDNSPLHF,TGTGCCAGCAGTTCAGGTACTGGACAGGGTGACAATTCACCCCTCCACTTT
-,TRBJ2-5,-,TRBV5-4,CASSLAGGNEETQYF,TGTGCCAGCAGCTTGGCCGGGGGTAACGAAGAGACCCAGTACTTC
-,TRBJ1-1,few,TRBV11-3,CASSSSLYTGSTEAFF,TGTGCCAGCAGCTCCTCTCTCTACACAGGGTCCACTGAAGCTTTCTTT
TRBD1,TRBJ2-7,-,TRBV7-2,CASSFIGQGFNEQYF,TGTGCCAGCAGCTTCATTGGACAGGGATTCAACGAGCAGTACTTC
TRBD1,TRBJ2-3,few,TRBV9,CASTQGAGTDTQYF,TGTGCCAGCACGCAGGGGGCAGGCACAGATACGCAGTATTTT
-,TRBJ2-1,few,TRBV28,CATHEQGSNNEQFF,TGTGCCACACACGAACAGGGAAGTAACAATGAGCAGTTCTTC
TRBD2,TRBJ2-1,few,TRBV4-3,CASSQPTSGRAGEQFF,TGCGCCAGCAGCCAACCAACTAGCGGGAGGGCTGGGGAGCAGTTCTTC
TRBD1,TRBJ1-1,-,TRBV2,CASSGTGRGTEAFF,TGTGCCAGCAGTGGGACAGGGCGGGGGACTGAAGCTTTCTTT
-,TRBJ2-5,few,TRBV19,CASRGIETQYF,TGTGCCAGTCGGGGTATAGAGACCCAGTACTTC
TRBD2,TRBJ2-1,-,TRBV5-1,CASSGGTSTNEQFF,TGCGCCAGCAGCGGCGGGACTAGCACCAATGAGCAGTTCTTC
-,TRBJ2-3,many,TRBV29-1,CSVGERDSGEYF,TGCAGCGTTGGGGAACGGGACTCTGGGGAGTATTTT
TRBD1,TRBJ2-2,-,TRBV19,CASRPSPGQISTGELFF,TGTGCCAGTAGGCCATCCCCGGGACAGATATCCACCGGGGAGCTGTTTTTT
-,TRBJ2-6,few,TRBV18,CASSGLFGGAGANVLTF,TGTGCCAGCTCAGGACTTTTTGGCGGGGCTGGGGCCAACGTCCTGACTTTC
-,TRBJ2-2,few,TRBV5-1,CASKEREHTGELFF,TGCGCCAGCAAAGAACGGGAGCACACCGGGGAGCTGTTTTTT
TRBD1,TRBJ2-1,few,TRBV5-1,CASSLPGQGYYNEQFF,TGCGCCAGCAGCTTGCCGGGACAGGGTTACTACAATGAGCAGTTCTTC
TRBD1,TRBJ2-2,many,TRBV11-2,CASTYRDRPTGELFF,TGTGCCAGCACCTACCGGGACAGGCCCACCGGGGAGCTGTTTTTT
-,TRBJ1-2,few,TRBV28,CASYGYGYTF,TGTGCCAGTTACGGCTATGGCTACACCTTC
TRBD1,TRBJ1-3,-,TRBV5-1,CASSRLGQSSGNTIYF,TGCGCCAGCAGCCGATTGGGACAGAGCTCTGGAAACACCATATATTTT
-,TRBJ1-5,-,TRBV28,CASWGGQGYQPQHF,TGTGCCAGCTGGGGGGGGCAGGGCTATCAGCCCCAGCATTTT
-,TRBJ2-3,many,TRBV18,CASSPSRSTDTQYF,TGTGCCAGCTCACCATCGCGGTCCACAGATACGCAGTATTTT
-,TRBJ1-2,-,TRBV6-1,CASSGGAGRYGYTF,TGTGCCAGCAGCGGCGGGGCAGGGAGGTATGGCTACACCTTC
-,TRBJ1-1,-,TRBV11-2,CASSLLTGDEAFF,TGTGCCAGCAGCTTACTGACAGGAGATGAAGCTTTCTTT
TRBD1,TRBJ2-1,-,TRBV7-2,CASSLADRSSYNEQFF,TGTGCCAGCAGCTTAGCGGACAGGAGCTCCTACAATGAGCAGTTCTTC